The present entry profiles one T cell receptor beta chain with its context. Only one count was recorded for this clone. What this receptor recognizes is not known. One base away there is no much larger clone; base qualities are not given. This entry belongs to a study of blood T cell repertoires in COVID-19 (dated by TCRdb to the early 2020s). A note on the overall study: Samples covering the acute and convalescent phases of COVID-19 were provided by collaborators in the United States, Italy and Spain. Nearly every sample came with metadata listing a de-identified subject ID, COVID-19 status, age in years and sex. Samples were obtained from the ongoing ImmuneRACE study (first 160 participants) and from about 1,300 subjects provided by 6 global collaborators. HLA class I and class II types, where available, came from metadata supplied by the sample provider rather than from assay-based typing. Subjects who had been exposed to COVID-19, were actively infected with it, or had recovered from it provided the deeply sampled blood TCRbeta repertoires that made up the dataset. The repertoires were made available in a free public database intended to serve as a resource for research on the immune response to SARS-CoV-2. The material from the prospective study consisted of cDNA or gDNA derived from T cells, B-cell-depleted T cells, or PBMCs.

In Seattle, one collaborating source enrolled patients while the infection was active and tracked those patients longitudinally over the course of disease. The collaborating institutions used their own protocols to collect whole blood in K2EDTA tubes. For TCRbeta analysis, collaborator samples were shipped as frozen whole blood, as isolated PBMCs, or as DNA extracted from either sample type. TCRbeta CDR3 regions were amplified from genomic DNA by means of the immunoSEQ Assay, a bias-controlled multiplex PCR. In the paper's pipeline: The number of nucleated cells in each sample was estimated by amplification of reference gene primers within the assay. To quantify the absolute abundance of each unique TCRbeta CDR3 rearrangement, sequence reads were collapsed and filtered. For each sample, productive Simpson clonality was calculated by taking the square root of Simpson's diversity index across productive rearrangements. TCRdb obtained this table from immuneACCESS and retained in-frame rearrangements with V and J assigned. These tables miss some clones; where compared with another copy, unresolved V genes account for less than half of the shortfall, and the remainder is unexplained. V and J calls and clone size are copied from that table; D and trimming were computed from the DNA. This sample lists 300,000 to 400,000 clones; roughly 90% were detected once. 7% to 8% of the sample rests with the top ten.

Summary of the overall study and its limitations: How much clinical and demographic metadata was included differed by source and by participant, and the metadata was provided uncurated.

Input material: peripheral blood. The sequence was obtained from a woman in her 70s with COVID-19, enrolled during active disease.

The sequence in DNA is TGTGCCAGCAGTTTATACGGGGGGCCGTTCAATGAGCAGTTCTTC. Its amino acids are CASSLYGGPFNEQFF. The chain is made from TRBV27 and TRBJ2-1; a tentative D call is TRBD2 (7 bases match). The germline V gene (reference sequence) sets CDR1 to MNHEY and CDR2 to SMNVEV. CDR3 length: 15 amino acids, cysteine to phenylalanine. Of all the DNA, just the CDR3 is kept, 45 bases in frame from base 1. V is clipped by 1 base and J by 6 bases, and the sequence between their germline boundaries is 13 bases long.